This T cell receptor beta chain was captured in a study of long-term antiretroviral therapy in people with HIV. Survey-level resolution applied to immunoSEQ assay v3.0. Profiled with immunoSEQ multiplex PCR; TCRdb holds only in-frame clones, not every one. The sample shows about 30,000 clones, roughly nine tenths of them seen only once. A word on this clone: Its antigen is unidentified.

Trimming pared 5 bases from V and 2 bases from J, leaving 7 bases between. The CDR3 extends over 12 amino acids. Germline-derived CDR1 and CDR2 are ENHRY and SYGVKD. Study-level results: The study collected blood between about 2003 and 2017, possibly under older ART regimens. HIV repertoires showed narrower CDR3 length ranges than controls.

V and J are TRBV10-3 and TRBJ2-7; D gene ambiguous. The sample consisted of unsorted PBMCs, taken around 5 years before starting antiretroviral therapy. The TCR sequence derives from a man in his fifties or sixties with HIV. DNA of the CDR3: TGTGCCATCAGTAGAGCCACCTACGAGCAGTACTTC. Its protein product is CAISRATYEQYF.